This T cell receptor beta chain was found in a study of blood T cells in healthy people across ages. A sample-barcoded 5' primer and a J-beta primer mix were used in a second PCR of roughly 6 to 11 cycles. TCRdb independently ran MiXCR on the 5' RACE reads; one entry per CDR3 protein. The sample has 1.5 million to 2 million distinct CDR3 sequences; about 31% are singletons. Trimming left V 5 bases short and J 16 bases short, with 15 bases between. The CDR3 consists of 10 residues. CDR1 and CDR2 (germline): DFQATT, SNEGSKA (reference sequence). On this clonotype itself: Its antigen is undetermined.

Study-wide results and limits: Age brought a roughly linear fall in TCR beta diversity measured per million T cells.

Sequencing input: blood. This TCR came from a woman aged 30 to 39 in good health. V is TRBV20-1 and J is TRBJ2-4; D may be TRBD1 or TRBD2 (5 bases each). The CDR3 DNA is TGCAGTGCTCCCGGGGTAGGGGAATACTTC. Its protein is CSAPGVGEYF.